The clone carrying this T cell receptor beta chain showed up many times. Germline CDR1 reads SGDLS; CDR2 reads YYNGEE. This CDR3 is built from 16 residues. V dropped 3 bases and J dropped 4; count of bases not matched to a gene: 8. This sample is part of a study of CD8 T cells in ankylosing spondylitis. The TCR beta libraries were generated through quantitative 5'-RACE incorporating molecular barcodes. TCRdb ran MiXCR on the 5' RACE reads and lists one entry per CDR3 protein. The sample yields around 10,000 distinct CDR3 sequences, around 5.5% seen once. Sequencing used blood, either unsorted or a sorted T cell fraction (not recorded which). The clonotype was recovered from a female donor with ankylosing spondylitis or in good health (not recorded which). V and J are TRBV9 and TRBJ2-5; 11 nucleotides match TRBD2. This CDR3 reads CASSDPSGGRVETQYF. The CDR3, as DNA: TGTGCCAGCAGCGACCCTAGCGGGGGGAGAGTAGAGACCCAGTACTTC. Full variable domain (missing parts from reference TRBV9 and TRBJ2-5): DSGVTQTPKHLITATGQRVTLRCSPRSGDLSVYWYQQSLDQGLQFLIQYYNGEERAKGNILERFSAQQFPDLHSELNLSSLELGDSALYFCASSDPSGGRVETQYFGPGTRLLVL.